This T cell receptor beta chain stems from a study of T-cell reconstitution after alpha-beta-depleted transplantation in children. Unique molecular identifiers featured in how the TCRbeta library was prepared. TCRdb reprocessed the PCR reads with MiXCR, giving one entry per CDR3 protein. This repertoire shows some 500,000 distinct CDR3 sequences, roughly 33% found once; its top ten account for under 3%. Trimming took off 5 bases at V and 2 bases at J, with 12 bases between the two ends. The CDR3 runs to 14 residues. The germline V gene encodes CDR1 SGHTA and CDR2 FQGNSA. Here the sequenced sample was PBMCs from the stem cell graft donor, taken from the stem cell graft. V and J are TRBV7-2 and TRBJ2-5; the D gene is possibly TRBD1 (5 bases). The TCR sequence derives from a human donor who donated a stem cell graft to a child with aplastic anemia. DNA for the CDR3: TGTGCCAGCAGCCAAAGCAGGGTACAAGAGACCCAGTACTTC. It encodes CASSQSRVQETQYF.